Each of the 3 T cell receptor beta chains below was sequenced from the same sample in a study of T cells after yellow fever vaccination. Using its own MiXCR run on the 5' RACE reads, TCRdb lists one record per CDR3 protein. Among hundreds of thousands of distinct CDR3 sequences listed, 9% to 15% were seen once. The sample here was PBMCs, taken on the day of the yellow fever booster vaccination. These receptors all come from a man younger than 45 who received the YFV17D yellow fever vaccine.

This clonotype has only a few counts. Here the CDR3 DNA reads TGCGCCAGCAGCTCAGCGGGAGGCGCCTACAATGAGCAGTTCTTC. This gives the protein CASSSAGGAYNEQFF. The V and J genes are TRBV5-1 and TRBJ2-1; 9 bases are a match to TRBD2. Germline assignment: CDR1 SGHRS and CDR2 YFSETQ. The CDR3 is made up of 15 amino acids. V dropped 3 bases and J dropped 2; count of bases not matched to a gene: 3.

The J gene is TRBJ1-2, the V gene TRBV29-1; D not certain. The CDR3 is made up of 10 amino acids. Trimming removed 1 base at V and 8 bases at J, with 5 bases between. Germline CDR1 reads SQVTM; CDR2 reads ANQGSEA. The CDR3 reads CSVEGEGYTF. The CDR3 coding sequence is TGCAGCGTTGAAGGGGAAGGCTACACCTTC.

The rearrangement joins TRBV29-1 to TRBJ2-5; D uncertain. The germline V gene has CDR1 SQVTM and CDR2 ANQGSEA. This CDR3 is 15 amino acids long. The V end lost 4 bases, the J end lost 2 bases, and 17 bases lay between the germline ends. CDR3 loop: CSVVRLGRPQETQYF. In DNA, the CDR3 is TGCAGCGTTGTGCGGTTGGGCCGACCGCAAGAGACCCAGTACTTC.